What follows is one T cell receptor (beta chain) and its context. The data were obtained in a study of T cell responses to AZD1222 COVID-19 vaccine. V shed 3 bases and J shed 1 base, with 10 bases lying between them. This CDR3 has 15 amino acids. CDR1 MDHEN and CDR2 SYDVKM come from the germline V gene. Using immunoSEQ multiplex PCR, the repertoire was profiled, and TCRdb retains in-frame clones only, with some absent. The sample lists about 100,000 clones, over 90% occurring once. The chain uses TRBV28 and TRBJ1-5; weak D call: TRBD1 (6 bases). The sequenced sample was peripheral blood, obtained on day 0 of AZD1222 vaccination. The source is an adult in good health. The CDR3 DNA follows: TGTGCCAGCAGTTTCCGGACAGTAAGCAATCAGCCCCAGCATTTT. It translates to CASSFRTVSNQPQHF.